The entry below gives a single T cell receptor beta chain sequence along with its context. Antigen specificity is unknown. This sample was taken from a study of beta chain features in type 1 diabetes. Across the whole study: Patients looked much like healthy donors when it came to age, gender and cell yields. Whole-study findings and limits: Any HLA-type effect on TCRB rearrangement remained unresolved here. Significant though moderate, a shortening of TCRB CDR3s appeared in all four CD4+ subsets of Type 1 diabetes patients. Healthy donors had naive, central memory and Treg TCRB repertoires that appeared less similar than those seen among patients.

The CDR3 sequence is 13 residues long. Trimming pared 2 bases from V and 6 bases from J, leaving 11 bases between. Germline V CDR1 and CDR2: KGHSH, LQKENI. All of the isolated RNA was reverse transcribed, so expressed TCRB transcripts were sequenced. Clones were read by immunoSEQ multiplex PCR, and TCRdb kept only the in-frame ones, dropping some. Here the sample spans about 140,000 clones, 9% to 10% being singletons. The chain links TRBV18 to TRBJ2-7; a possible D gene is TRBD1 (6 bases). The sequenced material came from central memory CD4+ T cells from blood. The receptor comes from a woman between 40 and 55 years old in good health. This CDR3 is CASSPNRETEQYF. CDR3 in DNA: TGTGCCAGCTCACCAAACAGGGAAACCGAGCAGTACTTC. The complete variable domain, with remaining parts taken from reference TRBV18 and TRBJ2-7, reads NAGVMQNPRHLVRRRGQEARLRCSPMKGHSHVYWYRQLPEEGLKFMVYLQKENIIDESGMPKERFSAEFPKEGPSILRIQQVVRGDSAAYFCASSPNRETEQYFGPGTRLTVT.